The clone carrying this T cell receptor beta chain has more than one count but fewer than ten. What it binds is unknown. The CDR3 loop spans 17 amino acids. The ends lost 3 bases at V and 0 bases at J; junction bases unmatched: 7. Germline-derived CDR1 and CDR2 are GTSNPN and SVGIG (reference sequence). This record belongs to a study of beta chain features in type 1 diabetes. Across the study: Similarity in age, gender and cell yields was seen between patients and healthy donors. Findings and caveats of the study: Patients and controls would share equally any PCR tilt toward shorter templates. Type 1 diabetes patients had moderately but significantly shorter TCRB CDR3s in all four CD4+ subsets. Patients' naive, central memory and regulatory TCRB repertoires appeared more alike than those of healthy donors.

Expressed TCRB transcripts were sequenced because the entire RNA isolate underwent reverse transcription. An average of about 3.6 million reads was obtained for naive, central memory and regulatory T cell samples. Assay used: immunoSEQ multiplex PCR; TCRdb lists only in-frame clones, some missing. The table has around 690,000 clones, around 12% seen once. Sequenced input: naive CD4+ T cells from blood. The receptor was derived from a man aged 25 to 40 with type 1 diabetes. The chain couples TRBV30 to TRBJ1-4, with 10 nucleotides matching TRBD1. The CDR3 spells CAWSWGQGLTTNEKLFF. The CDR3 DNA follows: TGTGCCTGGAGCTGGGGACAGGGGCTGACAACTAATGAAAAACTGTTTTTT.